These T cell receptor beta chains were read from a single sample in a study of lymphopenia after photon versus proton radiotherapy. TCRdb's copy holds only in-frame clones and misses some; the assay was immunoSEQ multiplex PCR. This sample has roughly 150,000 clones, with approximately 86% found just once. Sample: peripheral blood, taken from a patient treated with photon-based radiotherapy. These receptors were obtained from a man aged 50-59 years with gastric cancer. CDR3s include the opening cysteine and the closing phenylalanine or tryptophan. A D gene is named only where the DNA matches it firmly. Rows may omit the clone size; those that give it use once, few, many or a size class.

j_call d_call clone_size v_call cdr3_nt cdr3_aa
TRBJ2-1 TRBD2 NA TRBV30 TGTGCCTGGACGGCAGTGACTAGCGGGGAGCAGTTCTTC CAWTAVTSGEQFF
TRBJ2-1 TRBD2 NA TRBV27 TGTGCCAGCAGTTTAGTACTAGCGGGAGATGTTAATGAGCAGTTCTTC CASSLVLAGDVNEQFF
TRBJ1-2 NA NA TRBV27 TGTGCCAGCAGTTTCAGGGCCTCCTCCTCCTACACCTTC CASSFRASSSYTF
TRBJ2-7 TRBD2 NA TRBV6-5 TGTGCCAGCAGCCCCGGGACTAGGACCTACGAGCAGTACTTC CASSPGTRTYEQYF
TRBJ2-7 TRBD2 NA TRBV2 TGTGCCAGCAGAAGACTAGCGGGAGCTTTATTCGAGCAGTACTTC CASRRLAGALFEQYF
TRBJ1-2 NA NA TRBV5-8 TGTGCCAGCAGCTCTAACTATGGCTACACCTTC CASSSNYGYTF
TRBJ2-7 TRBD1 NA TRBV19 TGTGCCAGTAGCCCGATGGGGACAGTCGACTACGAGCAGTACTTC CASSPMGTVDYEQYF
TRBJ1-1 NA once TRBV4-1 TGCGCCAGCAGCCAAGATAGACAAGTTCCTGAAGCTTTCTTT CASSQDRQVPEAFF
TRBJ1-2 NA NA TRBV19 TGTGCCAGTAGTATGGCAGGGGCTAACTATGGCTACACCTTC CASSMAGANYGYTF
TRBJ2-7 TRBD1 NA TRBV5-1 TGCGCCAGCAGCTTGCCCGGGACAGGGGGCGAGCAGTACTTC CASSLPGTGGEQYF
TRBJ2-1 NA NA TRBV6-4 TGTGCCAGCAGTGACTTGGAGAAACGTCTACTTAGGAGCTCCTACAATGAGCAGTTCTTC CASSDLEKRLLRSSYNEQFF
TRBJ2-5 TRBD1 NA TRBV5-1 TGCGCCAGCAGCGCATACAGGGGTCAAGAGACCCAGTACTTC CASSAYRGQETQYF
TRBJ1-2 NA NA TRBV29-1 TGCAGCGTTGAATTCAGTGTTCGTGGCTACACCTTC CSVEFSVRGYTF
TRBJ1-5 NA NA TRBV18 TGTGCCAGCTCACCGGGACATCATAGCAATCAGCCCCAGCATTTT CASSPGHHSNQPQHF
TRBJ1-5 NA NA TRBV7-5 TGTGCCAGAAGCGGCAACAATCAGCCCCAGCATTTT CARSGNNQPQHF
TRBJ2-7 NA NA TRBV5-1 TGCGCCAGCAGCTGGTCAGGGGAACCGGCGACCGAGCAGTACTTC CASSWSGEPATEQYF
TRBJ2-1 NA NA TRBV9 TGTGCCAGCAGCGTACGTAACAATGAGCAGTTCTTC CASSVRNNEQFF
TRBJ2-1 NA NA TRBV11-2 TGTGCCAGCAGCTTAGTAGACTCCCTGAATGAGCAGTTCTTC CASSLVDSLNEQFF
TRBJ2-7 TRBD1 NA TRBV6-5 TGTGCCAGCAGTTCCCACAGGGGCGAGTTCGAGCAGTACTTC CASSSHRGEFEQYF
TRBJ2-7 TRBD2 NA TRBV2 TGTGCCAGCAACCAACTAGCGGGGGGAGCGGAGGAGCAGTACTTC CASNQLAGGAEEQYF
TRBJ2-3 NA NA TRBV27 TGTGCCAGCAGTTTAGCGGGACAGGATACGCAGTATTTT CASSLAGQDTQYF
TRBJ2-4 TRBD2 NA TRBV27 TGTGCCAGCAGTCCGTCGGGACTAGCGGGCCCCGGTATTCAGTACTTC CASSPSGLAGPGIQYF
TRBJ1-2 NA NA TRBV30 TGTGCCTGGCAACAGGGAAACTATGGCTACACCTTC CAWQQGNYGYTF
TRBJ2-3 TRBD2 NA TRBV10-1 TGCGCCAGCAGTGGCTCTAGCGGGAAGCGGGATACGCAGTATTTT CASSGSSGKRDTQYF
TRBJ2-7 NA NA TRBV10-1 TGCGCCAGCCCTTTCAGGCCCCGGGACACTTTCTCCTACGAGCAGTACTTC CASPFRPRDTFSYEQYF
TRBJ1-4 NA NA TRBV5-4 TGTGCCAGCAGCTTAGGGCGAGGAGTAAATGAAAAACTGTTTTTT CASSLGRGVNEKLFF
TRBJ2-7 TRBD1 NA TRBV5-1 TGCGCCAGCAAAGGACAGGGCATCCCCTACGAGCAGTACTTC CASKGQGIPYEQYF
TRBJ1-4 TRBD1 NA TRBV4-3 TGCGCCAGCAGCCAAACGGGACAGGGATATAATGAAAAACTGTTTTTT CASSQTGQGYNEKLFF
TRBJ1-1 NA NA TRBV2 TGTGCCAGCAGTCCCCAACAGGGCCACACTGAAGCTTTCTTT CASSPQQGHTEAFF
TRBJ2-3 TRBD2 NA TRBV25-1 TGTGCCAGCAGTGCCCCCCTAGCGGGAGGGCCCCCAGATACGCAGTATTTT CASSAPLAGGPPDTQYF
TRBJ1-2 NA NA TRBV7-9 TGTGCCAGCAGGGGGATCGATGGCTACACCTTC CASRGIDGYTF
TRBJ2-7 TRBD1 NA TRBV6-5 TGTGCCAGCAGGATCACAGGGGGCTCCTACGAGCAGTACTTC CASRITGGSYEQYF
TRBJ1-1 TRBD1 NA TRBV14 TGTGCCAGCAGCCAAGGGAGGGGGCAGGCTTTCTTT CASSQGRGQAFF
TRBJ1-5 TRBD1 once TRBV28 TGTGCCAGCAGTTTTGGGGACAGGAATCAGCCCCAGCATTTT CASSFGDRNQPQHF
TRBJ2-2 TRBD1 NA TRBV4-2 TGTGCCACAGCAGGTGACAGGGCGAACACCGGGGAGCTGTTTTTT CATAGDRANTGELFF
TRBJ1-3 NA NA TRBV19 TGTGCCAGTAGTCCCGGGAGTTCAGGCGGAAACACCATATATTTT CASSPGSSGGNTIYF
TRBJ1-3 NA NA TRBV9 TGTGCCAGCAGCGCTGGGACCCGCTCTGGAAACACCATATATTTT CASSAGTRSGNTIYF
TRBJ1-2 NA NA TRBV9 TGTGCCAGCAGCGTACAGCAGAACTATGGCTACACCTTC CASSVQQNYGYTF
TRBJ2-1 TRBD2 NA TRBV7-8 TGTGCCAGCAGCTTAACCGGGACTAGCAAGAATGAGCAGTTCTTC CASSLTGTSKNEQFF
TRBJ1-2 NA NA TRBV2 TGTGCCAGCGACCCAAGGAAGGGTTTATATGGCTACACCTTC CASDPRKGLYGYTF
TRBJ2-1 NA NA TRBV19 TGTGCCAGTAGTATCTCCTCGAGTGGACGTGAGCAGTTCTTC CASSISSSGREQFF
TRBJ2-1 NA NA TRBV6-6 TGTGCCAGCAGTTACACGCTAAATGAGCAGTTCTTC CASSYTLNEQFF
TRBJ2-2 NA NA TRBV28 TGTGCCAGCAACGATCAGGCTAGCAATCCCCACGGGGAGCTGTTTTTT CASNDQASNPHGELFF
TRBJ2-3 NA NA TRBV9 TGTGCCAGCAGGTCCTCAGGGACAGATACGCAGTATTTT CASRSSGTDTQYF
TRBJ2-7 TRBD2 NA TRBV28 TGTGCCAGCAGTGCGGGAGGAAGCTACGAGCAGTACTTC CASSAGGSYEQYF
TRBJ2-7 NA NA TRBV10-3 TGTGCCATCTCGAGTTTATCCTTCTACGAGCAGTACTTC CAISSLSFYEQYF
TRBJ2-3 TRBD2 NA TRBV5-1 TGCGCCAGCAGCGGGACTAGCGGACGGGCAGATACGCAGTATTTT CASSGTSGRADTQYF
TRBJ1-3 NA NA TRBV5-6 TGTGCCAGCAGCTTTAGGCATCGGTGGGATAGCTCTGGAAACACCATATATTTT CASSFRHRWDSSGNTIYF
TRBJ2-3 NA NA TRBV7-9 TGTGCCAGCAGCTTCCCTCGGGGTAGCGCGTACACAGATACGCAGTATTTT CASSFPRGSAYTDTQYF
TRBJ2-1 NA NA TRBV19 TGTGCCAGTAGTATCGCAGCGAGCTCCTACAATGAGCAGTTCTTC CASSIAASSYNEQFF
TRBJ2-5 NA NA TRBV9 TGTGCCAGCAGCGTAGAGGACACCCCTGCGGAGACCCAGTACTTC CASSVEDTPAETQYF
TRBJ2-2 TRBD2 NA TRBV7-3 TGTGCCAGCAGCTTAGGCGGGAGTGGTACCGGGGAGCTGTTTTTT CASSLGGSGTGELFF
TRBJ1-4 NA once TRBV7-9 TGTGCCAGCAGCGTTAGACAGCCATCTAATGAAAAACTGTTTTTT CASSVRQPSNEKLFF
TRBJ1-1 NA once TRBV28 TGTGCCAGCAGTTGGGCCGGGACACGGCTTGAAGCTTTCTTT CASSWAGTRLEAFF
TRBJ2-3 NA NA TRBV11-2 TGTGCCAGCAGCTTTTCGGGACTCCTCACAGATACGCAGTATTTT CASSFSGLLTDTQYF
TRBJ1-2 TRBD1 NA TRBV25-1 TGTGCCAGCAGAGGTACAGGGGGCTCAGGGTATGGCTACACCTTC CASRGTGGSGYGYTF